This T cell receptor (beta chain) was documented in a study of blood T cell repertoires in COVID-19. Overall study context: Acute-phase and convalescent COVID-19 samples originated in the United States, Italy and Spain. The cDNA or gDNA used as material had been derived from T cells, B-cell-depleted T cells, or PBMCs.

Trimming pared 0 bases from V and 11 bases from J, leaving 10 bases between. Germline CDR1 SGHVS, CDR2 FQNEAQ. The CDR3 runs 12 residues. In the study's own analysis: Reference gene primers were amplified, and this amplification served to estimate nucleated cell counts. The protocol was immunoSEQ multiplex PCR, while the TCRdb copy is restricted to in-frame clones and leaves out a portion. V and J calls and clone size are given by that table; D and trimming were obtained from the DNA. The sample yields 310,000 or so clones, around 87% seen once. Sequences were obtained from peripheral blood. This chain connects TRBV7-8 to TRBJ1-1; no clear D gene. The receptor comes from a woman between 45 and 65 years old who had recovered from COVID-19. The chain's CDR3 is CASSLAHREAFF. The CDR3 DNA reads as TGTGCCAGCAGCTTAGCGCACCGAGAGGCTTTCTTT.